This T cell receptor (beta chain) was profiled in a study of T-cell reconstitution after alpha-beta-depleted transplantation in children. For TCRbeta, the library was prepared with unique molecular identifiers. TCRdb fed the PCR reads into MiXCR, producing one record per CDR3 protein. Of some 260,000 distinct CDR3 sequences in the sample, roughly 25% are singletons; the top ten hold 4% to 6%. This clonotype occurred once. Its specificity is unknown. J lost 0 bases, V lost 2 bases, and 13 bases had no gene match. The CDR3 covers 18 residues. Germline V gene lookup returns CDR1 MDHEN and CDR2 SYDVKM. Overall study findings and caveats: Reports say that about two months after transplant, the alpha-beta T cells came out of several hundred graft clones that had expanded. T-cell counts and diversity at one year following transplant were attributed mainly to newly produced T cells. From surviving recipient T cells and thymic progenitors came the high day-60 TCRbeta diversity observed in some patients.

The specimen comprised PBMCs, mostly from graft donor cells, sampled 360 days after TCRalphabeta/CD19-depleted stem cell transplant. The chain uses TRBV28 and TRBJ2-7, with 7 bases lining up with TRBD1. The source of this sequence is a female patient under 10 years old who had a stem cell transplant for congenital amegakaryocytic thrombocytopenia, so the T cells may come from the graft donor. CDR3 bases: TGTGCCAGCAGTTTACGCCCATCCCCACAGGGGTTCTCCTACGAGCAGTACTTC. Its translation is CASSLRPSPQGFSYEQYF. Looking up the rest from reference TRBV28 and TRBJ2-7 gives the full variable domain: DVKVTQSSRYLVKRTGEKVFLECVQDMDHENMFWYRQDPGLGLRLIYFSYDVKMKEKGDIPEGYSVSREKKERFSLILESASTNQTSMYLCASSLRPSPQGFSYEQYFGPGTRLTVT.